The clone carrying this T cell receptor (beta chain) has only a few counts. Its antigen is still unknown. This entry belongs to a study of CD8+ T cells in alopecia areata. The wider study: It was oral tofacitinib, at 5 to 10 mg twice daily, that treated patients received.

RNA was extracted and reverse transcribed into cDNA as the sequencing template. Sequencing used immunoSEQ multiplex PCR; TCRdb keeps in-frame clones, though not all of them. The sample contains roughly 65,000 clones, 40% to 50% of which appear only once. The study's findings and limits: Against the mouse data, patients shared TCRs less clearly, possibly for HLA reasons.

Trimming left V 2 bases short and J 8 bases short, with 19 bases between. The CDR3 covers 16 residues. Lesional scalp tissue (obtained by punch biopsy) and peripheral blood were collected from alopecia areata patients. Separation by sorting yielded CD4+ and CD8+ T cells from PBMCs. This clonotype originated in a human donor with alopecia areata. The chain uses TRBV23-1 and TRBJ2-1; D unclear. TRBV23-1 is filed as an ORF, its function uncertain. Sequencing used CD8+ T cells sorted from blood, obtained at week 0. CDR3 in DNA: TGCGCCAGCAGTCAAAATCACCTTTTTTGTGGCTATGAGCAGTTCTTC. This gives the protein CASSQNHLFCGYEQFF.